The 20 T cell receptor beta chains in this list originate from one sample, sequenced in a study of OX40 agonist ivuxolimab in advanced cancers. Assay: immunoSEQ multiplex PCR; the TCRdb copy retains only in-frame clones and omits some. The sample holds tens of thousands of clones, about nine tenths seen once. The sequenced sample was CD4+ or CD8+ T cells sorted from blood, obtained in a trial of the OX40 agonist ivuxolimab. All receptors come from an adult with an advanced solid tumor such as melanoma, head and neck, liver or kidney cancer.

Comment on this clone: Additional DNA sequences in this sample encode the identical CDR3. The chain employs TRBV18 and TRBJ2-7; D is perhaps TRBD2 (5 bases). V was clipped by 3 bases and J by 3 bases, with 9 bases between them. The CDR3 spans 13 residues. CDR1 is KGHSH and CDR2 is LQKENI in the germline V gene. Here the CDR3 DNA reads TGTGCCAGCTCACCGTCCGGAGGCTACGAGCAGTACTTC. This sequence encodes CASSPSGGYEQYF. Using reference TRBV18 and TRBJ2-7 for the parts outside the CDR3, the full variable domain is NAGVMQNPRHLVRRRGQEARLRCSPMKGHSHVYWYRQLPEEGLKFMVYLQKENIIDESGMPKERFSAEFPKEGPSILRIQQVVRGDSAAYFCASSPSGGYEQYFGPGTRLTVT.

V and J are TRBV11-3 and TRBJ2-2; 7 nucleotides align to TRBD1. The germline V gene has CDR1 SGHNT and CDR2 YENEEA. Trimming cost V 0 bases and J 6 bases; bases outside gene matches: 4. CDR3 length: 15 residues. CDR3 nucleotides: TGTGCCAGCAGCTTAGAAATCAGGGGGTCCGGGGAGCTGTTTTTT. It yields the protein CASSLEIRGSGELFF.

The gene calls are TRBV5-6 and TRBJ2-5; no clear D gene. The CDR3 spans 14 residues. The germline V gene encodes CDR1 SGHDT and CDR2 YYEEEE. Trimming stripped 0 bases from V and 4 bases from J, with 10 bases between. The CDR3 reads CASSLGPSVETQYF. CDR3 bases: TGTGCCAGCAGCTTGGGTCCCAGCGTAGAGACCCAGTACTTC.

The chain joins TRBV18 to TRBJ2-1; 7 nucleotides agree with TRBD1. Trimming removed 3 bases from V and 3 bases from J; junction bases left unmatched: 5. This CDR3 has 15 residues. CDR1 KGHSH and CDR2 LQKENI come from the germline V gene. CDR3 DNA: TGTGCCAGCTCACCGACGGGACAGCTCTACAATGAGCAGTTCTTC. Protein product: CASSPTGQLYNEQFF.

The chain is built from TRBV7-2 and TRBJ2-5; 7 bases agree with TRBD2. The CDR3 loop spans 14 amino acids. The ends lost 5 bases at V and 4 bases at J; junction bases unmatched: 7. Per germline, CDR1 SGHTA and CDR2 FQGNSA. The CDR3 DNA reads as TGTGCCAGCAGCCCTCTCGGGGGGAGAGAGACCCAGTACTTC. It translates to CASSPLGGRETQYF.

This chain uses TRBV9 with TRBJ2-5; no definite D call. The CDR3 contains 13 residues. Trimming left V 0 bases short and J 2 bases short, with 5 bases between. Germline V gives CDR1 SGDLS, CDR2 YYNGEE. The CDR3 spells CASSVDIQETQYF. The CDR3 DNA follows: TGTGCCAGCAGCGTAGACATACAAGAGACCCAGTACTTC.

The V gene is TRBV6-6, the J gene TRBJ2-5, with TRBD2 as a possible D gene (6 bases). The DNA matches TRBJ2-7 better at its end, which makes the J call doubtful. The CDR3 is made up of 16 amino acids. The V gene's germline CDR1 is MNHNY and CDR2 SVGAGI (reference sequence). CDR3 protein: CASSPIAERGSYEQYF. The CDR3 DNA reads as TGTGCCAGCAGTCCCATAGCGGAGAGGGGCTCCTACGAGCAGTACTTC.

The chain recombines TRBV7-2 with TRBJ1-5, with D perhaps TRBD1 (5 bases). V was shortened by 3 bases and J by 7 bases, with 13 bases between the two germline ends. The CDR3 spans 14 residues. The germline V gene encodes CDR1 SGHTA and CDR2 FQGNSA. CDR3 residues: CASSFPGIGQPQHF. CDR3 coding DNA: TGTGCCAGCAGCTTTCCAGGGATAGGCCAGCCCCAGCATTTT.

The chain links TRBV7-2 to TRBJ2-3; D is ambiguous. The CDR3 spans 13 residues. V was cut by 7 bases and J by 1 base, with 9 bases left in between. Germline assignment: CDR1 SGHTA and CDR2 FQGNSA. CDR3 sequence reads: CASTPGGTDTQYF. The DNA of the CDR3 is TGTGCCAGCACCCCGGGCGGCACAGATACGCAGTATTTT.

The chain recombines TRBV7-2 with TRBJ2-7, with TRBD2 identical over 8 bases. The CDR3 length is 15 residues. Germline-derived CDR1 and CDR2 are SGHTA and FQGNSA. The ends lost 7 bases at V and 5 bases at J; junction bases unmatched: 13. The CDR3 coding sequence is TGTGCCAGCACCGCGGCGGGGGGCGTTAGGGACGAGCAGTACTTC. This translates into CASTAAGGVRDEQYF.

This sequence joins TRBV14 and TRBJ2-1; D is possibly TRBD1 or TRBD2 (5 bases each). CDR3 length equals 18 residues. The germline V gene encodes CDR1 SGHDN and CDR2 FVKESK. V lost 2 bases and J 7 bases, leaving 24 bases between the germline ends. CDR3 sequence: CASSQHVGRAAEGNEQFF. The DNA of the CDR3 is TGTGCCAGCAGCCAACATGTGGGTCGGGCAGCCGAGGGGAATGAGCAGTTCTTC.

On this clone: The sample contains more than one DNA sequence encoding this CDR3. This chain joins TRBV7-3 and TRBJ2-1; maybe TRBD2 (6 bases). The germline V and J ends were trimmed by 3 bases and 1 base, with 7 bases remaining between them. This CDR3 has 14 amino acids. CDR1 and CDR2 from the germline V gene are SGHTA and FQGTGA. The CDR3 spells CASSFGGSYNEQFF. CDR3 DNA sequence: TGTGCCAGCAGCTTCGGGGGATCCTACAATGAGCAGTTCTTC. Complete variable domain (other parts from reference TRBV7-3 and TRBJ2-1): GAGVSQTPSNKVTEKGKYVELRCDPISGHTALYWYRQSLGQGPEFLIYFQGTGAADDSGLPNDRFFAVRPEGSVSTLKIQRTERGDSAVYLCASSFGGSYNEQFFGPGTRLTVL.

This clone showed up just a few times. V and J are TRBV5-1 and TRBJ1-1; D remains ambiguous. The V end was cut by 7 bases, the J end by 2 bases, with 15 bases between. The CDR3 spans 14 residues. In germline, CDR1 is SGHRS, CDR2 YFSETQ. DNA for the CDR3: TGCGCCAGCTTCAATCCCGCCAGTAACACTGAAGCTTTCTTT. Amino acid sequence: CASFNPASNTEAFF.

In its sample, this clone is medium-sized. Distinct nucleotide sequences in the sample also encode this CDR3. This chain joins TRBV7-2 and TRBJ2-2; D unclear. Per germline, CDR1 SGHTA and CDR2 FQGNSA. This CDR3 is 14 amino acids long. V was shortened by 1 base and J by 2 bases, with 5 bases between the two germline ends. The CDR3 region has the DNA TGTGCCAGCAGCTTAGACCCAAACACCGGGGAGCTGTTTTTT. Amino acid sequence: CASSLDPNTGELFF.

This clone is a singleton in its sample. V and J are TRBV28 and TRBJ2-3; TRBD2 matches 8 bases. CDR1 MDHEN and CDR2 SYDVKM come from the germline V gene. This CDR3 spans 15 amino acids. J was trimmed by 0 bases and V by 5 bases; bases with no gene match: 4. In DNA, the CDR3 is TGTGCCAGCAGTCCGGGAGGGGAGAGCACAGATACGCAGTATTTT. Encoded protein: CASSPGGESTDTQYF. Variable domain in full (rest from reference TRBV28 and TRBJ2-3): DVKVTQSSRYLVKRTGEKVFLECVQDMDHENMFWYRQDPGLGLRLIYFSYDVKMKEKGDIPEGYSVSREKKERFSLILESASTNQTSMYLCASSPGGESTDTQYFGPGTRLTVL.

The genes are TRBV27 and TRBJ1-2; D uncertain. The ends were cut back, 4 bases at V and 3 bases at J, with 9 bases in the middle. The CDR3 consists of 13 residues. CDR1 is MNHEY and CDR2 is SMNVEV in the germline V gene (reference sequence). The CDR3 reads CASSSLRDYGYTF. The CDR3 nucleotides are TGTGCCAGCAGTTCCCTACGCGACTATGGCTACACCTTC.

This chain uses TRBV7-2 with TRBJ2-2; D is perhaps TRBD2 (7 bases). The CDR3 loop spans 16 amino acids. V was pared by 4 bases and J by 0 bases, with 12 bases between. Germline CDR1 reads SGHTA; CDR2 reads FQGNSA. CDR3 in amino acids: CASSSRGGANTGELFF. The CDR3 nucleotides read TGTGCCAGCAGCTCCCGCGGGGGCGCGAACACCGGGGAGCTGTTTTTT.

The chain recombines TRBV7-9 with TRBJ2-1, with a tentative D call TRBD2 (6 bases). The CDR3 has 14 residues. V lost 8 bases to trimming and J lost 6 bases, with 17 bases between them. CDR1 and CDR2 from the germline V gene are SEHNR and FQNEAQ (reference sequence). The CDR3 is CASAGGSRLNEQFF. CDR3 bases: TGTGCCAGCGCTGGGGGGTCCCGTCTCAATGAGCAGTTCTTC. Full variable domain (remainder filled in from reference TRBV7-9 and TRBJ2-1): DTGVSQNPRHKITKRGQNVTFRCDPISEHNRLYWYRQTLGQGPEFLTYFQNEAQLEKSRLLSDRFSAERPKGSFSTLEIQRTEQGDSAMYLCASAGGSRLNEQFFGPGTRLTVL.

V gene TRBV18 combines with J gene TRBJ2-4; 8 bases fit TRBD2. Looked up from germline, CDR1 is KGHSH and CDR2 is LQKENI. The ends lost 8 bases at V and 7 bases at J; junction bases unmatched: 10. The CDR3 contains 14 residues. The CDR3 DNA reads as TGTGCCAGCAGCACAAGTCGGGAGGGGAACATTCAGTACTTC. This codes for CASSTSREGNIQYF.

V usage is TRBV7-2 and J usage is TRBJ1-5; perhaps TRBD1 as D (5 bases). CDR3 size: 13 residues. Trimming removed 2 bases from V and 7 bases from J, with 9 bases in between. CDR1 is SGHTA and CDR2 is FQGNSA in the germline V gene. This CDR3 is CASSLSPGQPQHF. The CDR3 DNA is TGTGCCAGCAGCTTAAGTCCAGGGCAGCCCCAGCATTTT.